This T cell receptor (beta chain) was found in a study of shared clonotypes between healthy human individuals. Whole-study results and caveats: Only blood underwent sampling, and tissue repertoires likely differ. The genetic and exposure-history diversity represented was limited by few donors.

The germline V gene encodes CDR1 SGDLS and CDR2 YYNGEE. The CDR3 contains 15 residues. Trimming removed 3 bases from V and 9 bases from J; junction bases left unmatched: 8. Across several immunoSEQ plates, the genomic DNA of each subset was split evenly. Sequenced by immunoSEQ multiplex PCR; TCRdb stores in-frame clones only, minus some. The sample has about 2.2 million clones; about 93% are singletons. Turning to this clone: Its antigen is unknown.

Only CD45RO-negative cells positively selected for CCR7 counted as naive CD8 cells, so terminally differentiated effector memory CD45RA+ cells were excluded. Donors had no recently reported acute infections or vaccinations and were HIV-negative. This chain joins TRBV9 and TRBJ2-1, with 11 bases aligning to TRBD2. This TCR was sampled from a man in his late teens or twenties in good health. Some clones in this sample may be carry-over from other donors' samples. Sequenced: naive CD8+ T cells from PBMCs. CDR3 loop: CASSAGTSGGGEQFF. CDR3 DNA: TGTGCCAGCAGCGCCGGGACTAGCGGAGGTGGTGAGCAGTTCTTC. Together with reference TRBV9 and TRBJ2-1, the CDR3 gives the full variable domain: DSGVTQTPKHLITATGQRVTLRCSPRSGDLSVYWYQQSLDQGLQFLIQYYNGEERAKGNILERFSAQQFPDLHSELNLSSLELGDSALYFCASSAGTSGGGEQFFGPGTRLTVL.